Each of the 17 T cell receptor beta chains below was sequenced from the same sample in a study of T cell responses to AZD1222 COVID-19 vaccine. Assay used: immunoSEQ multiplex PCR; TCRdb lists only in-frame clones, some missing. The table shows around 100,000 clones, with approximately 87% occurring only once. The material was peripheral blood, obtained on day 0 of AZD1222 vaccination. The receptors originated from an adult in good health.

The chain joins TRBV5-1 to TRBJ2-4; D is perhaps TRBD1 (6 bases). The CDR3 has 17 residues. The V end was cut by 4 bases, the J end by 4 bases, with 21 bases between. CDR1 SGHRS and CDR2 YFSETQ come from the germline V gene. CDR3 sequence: CASSPAEAGANKNIQYF. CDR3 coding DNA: TGCGCCAGCAGCCCCGCGGAGGCAGGGGCCAATAAAAACATTCAGTACTTC.

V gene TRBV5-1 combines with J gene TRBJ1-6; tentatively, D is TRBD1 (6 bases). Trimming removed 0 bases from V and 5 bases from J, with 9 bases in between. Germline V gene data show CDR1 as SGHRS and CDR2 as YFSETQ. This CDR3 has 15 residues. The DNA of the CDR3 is TGCGCCAGCAGCTTGGGGACAGATAATAATTCACCCCTCCACTTT. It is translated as CASSLGTDNNSPLHF.

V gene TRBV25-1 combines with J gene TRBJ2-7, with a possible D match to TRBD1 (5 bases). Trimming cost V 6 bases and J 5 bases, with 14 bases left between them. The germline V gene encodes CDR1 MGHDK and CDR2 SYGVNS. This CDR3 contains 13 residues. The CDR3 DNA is TGTGCCAGCAGGGGGCATTCCGGCGACGAGCAGTACTTC. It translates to CASRGHSGDEQYF.

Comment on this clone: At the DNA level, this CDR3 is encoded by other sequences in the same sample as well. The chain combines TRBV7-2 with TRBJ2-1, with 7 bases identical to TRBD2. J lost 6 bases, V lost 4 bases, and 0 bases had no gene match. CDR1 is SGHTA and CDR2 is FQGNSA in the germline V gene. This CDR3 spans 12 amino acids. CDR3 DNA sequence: TGTGCCAGCAGCTCGGGGGGCAATGAGCAGTTCTTC. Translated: CASSSGGNEQFF.

The CDR3: CASSQVSKGNLFF. CDR3 DNA: TGCGCCAGCAGCCAAGTCTCCAAGGGTAATTTGTTTTTT. The chain uses TRBV4-1 and TRBJ1-4; unclear D gene. This CDR3 spans 13 amino acids. Trimming took 1 base from V and 15 from J, leaving 15 bases between them. Germline CDR1 reads MGHRA; CDR2 reads YSYEKL.

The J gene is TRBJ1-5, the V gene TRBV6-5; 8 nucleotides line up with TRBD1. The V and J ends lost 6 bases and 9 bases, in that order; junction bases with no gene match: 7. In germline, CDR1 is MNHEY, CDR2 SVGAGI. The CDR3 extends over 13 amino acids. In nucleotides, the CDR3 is TGTGCCAGCAGCGGACAGGGCATAGTGCCCCAGCATTTT. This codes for CASSGQGIVPQHF.

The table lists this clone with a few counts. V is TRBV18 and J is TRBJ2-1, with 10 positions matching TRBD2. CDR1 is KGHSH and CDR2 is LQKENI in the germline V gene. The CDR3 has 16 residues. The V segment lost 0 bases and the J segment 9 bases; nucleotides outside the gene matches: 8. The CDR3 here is CASSPPGQRGGAEQFF. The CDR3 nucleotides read TGTGCCAGCTCACCACCGGGCCAGCGGGGGGGCGCTGAGCAGTTCTTC.

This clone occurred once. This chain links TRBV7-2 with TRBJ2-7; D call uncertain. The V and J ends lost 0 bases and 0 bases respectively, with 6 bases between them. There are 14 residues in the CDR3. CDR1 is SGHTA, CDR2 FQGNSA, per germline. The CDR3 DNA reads TGTGCCAGCAGCTTAGCGGATCTCTCCTACGAGCAGTACTTC. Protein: CASSLADLSYEQYF.

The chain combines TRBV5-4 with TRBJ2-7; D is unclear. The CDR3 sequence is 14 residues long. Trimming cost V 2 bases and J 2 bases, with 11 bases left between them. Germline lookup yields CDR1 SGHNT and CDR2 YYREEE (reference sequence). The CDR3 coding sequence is TGTGCCAGCAGCTTATCCCCAGCTACCTACGAGCAGTACTTC. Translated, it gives CASSLSPATYEQYF.

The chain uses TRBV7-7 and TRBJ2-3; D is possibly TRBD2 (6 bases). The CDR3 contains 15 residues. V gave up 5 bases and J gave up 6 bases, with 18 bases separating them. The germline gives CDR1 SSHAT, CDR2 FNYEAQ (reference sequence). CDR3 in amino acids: CASSPSSGGIDTQYF. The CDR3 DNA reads TGTGCCAGCAGCCCTTCATCCGGAGGGATCGATACGCAGTATTTT.

CDR3 sequence: CASSATSFGEQFF. CDR3 DNA: TGTGCCAGCAGCGCCACTAGCTTCGGTGAGCAGTTCTTC. The rearrangement uses TRBV7-9 and TRBJ2-1; possible D gene TRBD2, 6 bases. The CDR3 is 13 residues long. Trimming pared 5 bases from V and 9 bases from J, leaving 14 bases between. Per germline, CDR1 SEHNR and CDR2 FQNEAQ (reference sequence).

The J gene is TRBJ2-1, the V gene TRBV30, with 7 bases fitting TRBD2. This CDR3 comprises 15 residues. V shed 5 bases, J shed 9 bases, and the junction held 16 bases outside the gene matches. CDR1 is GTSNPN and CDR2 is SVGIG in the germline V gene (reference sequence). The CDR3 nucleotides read TGTGCCTGGCTGCCTTATCTTGCGGGAGAGGGTGAGCAGTTCTTC. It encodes CAWLPYLAGEGEQFF.

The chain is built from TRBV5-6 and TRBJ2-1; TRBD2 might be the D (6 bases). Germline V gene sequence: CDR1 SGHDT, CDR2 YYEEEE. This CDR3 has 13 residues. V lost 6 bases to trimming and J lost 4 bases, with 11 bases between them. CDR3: CASTLGGYNEQFF. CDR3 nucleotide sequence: TGTGCCAGCACCCTCGGAGGGTACAATGAGCAGTTCTTC.

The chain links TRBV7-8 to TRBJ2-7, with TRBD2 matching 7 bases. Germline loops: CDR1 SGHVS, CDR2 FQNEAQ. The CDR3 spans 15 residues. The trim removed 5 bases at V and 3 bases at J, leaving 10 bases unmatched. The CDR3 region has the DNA TGTGCCAGCAGCCACCGGGGGGAGCCGGTCTACGAGCAGTACTTC. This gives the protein CASSHRGEPVYEQYF.

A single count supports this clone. CDR3 sequence (DNA): TGTGCCAGCAGTCAGAGCTCCTACGAGCAGTACTTC. Its protein is CASSQSSYEQYF. This chain joins TRBV12-3 or TRBV12-4 and TRBJ2-7, with D uncertain. With 5 bases removed from V and 0 bases from J, the gap between germline ends came to 5 bases. There are 12 residues in the CDR3.

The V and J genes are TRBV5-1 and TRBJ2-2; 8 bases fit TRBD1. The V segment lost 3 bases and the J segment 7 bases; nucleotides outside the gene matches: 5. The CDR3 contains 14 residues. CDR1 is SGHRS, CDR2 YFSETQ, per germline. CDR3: CASSSGQADGELFF. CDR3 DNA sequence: TGCGCCAGCAGCTCGGGACAGGCTGACGGGGAGCTGTTTTTT.

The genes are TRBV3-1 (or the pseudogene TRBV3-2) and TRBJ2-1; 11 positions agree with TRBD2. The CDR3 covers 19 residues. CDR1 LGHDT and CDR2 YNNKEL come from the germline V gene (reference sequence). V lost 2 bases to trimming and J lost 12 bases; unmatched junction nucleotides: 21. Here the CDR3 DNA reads TGTGCCAGCAGCCAATTTGGAGGAAAAGGGACTAGCGGAGTGGCCCGGCAGTTCTTC. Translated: CASSQFGGKGTSGVARQFF.